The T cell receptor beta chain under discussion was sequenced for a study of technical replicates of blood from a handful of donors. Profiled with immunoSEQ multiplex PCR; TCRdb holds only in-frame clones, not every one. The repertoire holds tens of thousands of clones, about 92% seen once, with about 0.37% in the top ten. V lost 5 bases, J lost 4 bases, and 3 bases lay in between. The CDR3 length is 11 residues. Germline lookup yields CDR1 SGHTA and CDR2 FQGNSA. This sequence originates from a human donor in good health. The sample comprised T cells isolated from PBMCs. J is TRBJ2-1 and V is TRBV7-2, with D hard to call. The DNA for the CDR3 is TGTGCCAGCAGCCCGTACAATGAGCAGTTCTTC. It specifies CASSPYNEQFF.